This note documents a single T cell receptor (beta chain) sequence. J was trimmed by 2 bases and V by 3 bases; bases with no gene match: 7. In germline, CDR1 is SGHRS, CDR2 YFSETQ. The CDR3 is 15 amino acids. This entry is derived from a study of blood T cells in healthy people across ages. Sample-barcoded 5' priming and a J-beta primer mix drove a second PCR of 7 to 11 cycles. TCRdb re-called the 5' RACE reads through MiXCR, storing one row per CDR3 protein. The data hold some 730,000 distinct CDR3 sequences, with about 20% observed a single time. V and J are TRBV5-1 and TRBJ1-1, with 7 nucleotides matching TRBD1. Sequenced: blood. This clonotype was obtained from a man between 65 and 85 years old in good health. CDR3 amino acids: CASSSGQAQNTEAFF. For the CDR3, the DNA is TGCGCCAGCAGCTCCGGACAGGCCCAAAACACTGAAGCTTTCTTT.